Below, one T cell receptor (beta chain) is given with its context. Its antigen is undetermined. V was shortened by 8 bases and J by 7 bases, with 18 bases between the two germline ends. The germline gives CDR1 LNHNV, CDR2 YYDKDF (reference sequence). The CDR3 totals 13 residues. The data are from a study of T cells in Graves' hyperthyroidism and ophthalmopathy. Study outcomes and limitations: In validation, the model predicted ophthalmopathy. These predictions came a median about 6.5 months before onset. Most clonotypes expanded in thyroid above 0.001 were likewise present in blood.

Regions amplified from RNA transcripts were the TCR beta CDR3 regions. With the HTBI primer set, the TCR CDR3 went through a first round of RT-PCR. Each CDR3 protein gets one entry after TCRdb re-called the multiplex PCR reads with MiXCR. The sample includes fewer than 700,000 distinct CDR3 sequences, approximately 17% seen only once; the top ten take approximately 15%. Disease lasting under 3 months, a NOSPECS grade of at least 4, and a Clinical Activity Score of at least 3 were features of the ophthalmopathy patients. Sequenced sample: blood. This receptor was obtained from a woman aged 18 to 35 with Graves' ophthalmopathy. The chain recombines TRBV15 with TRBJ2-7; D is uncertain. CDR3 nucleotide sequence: TGTGCCACCTACGACATGGAGTCTGGGGAGCAGTACTTC. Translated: CATYDMESGEQYF.